One and the same sample provided the 5 T cell receptor beta chains below, sequenced in a study of T cells after somatic rescue of genetic block. The assay was immunoSEQ multiplex PCR, and TCRdb's table has in-frame clones only and misses some. The sample holds 50,000 to 60,000 clones; approximately 96% are singletons and the top ten take 0.075% to 0.1%. The sequenced material came from peripheral blood mononuclear cells (PBMCs). These receptor sequences come from a child under two years old.

The V and J genes are TRBV28 and TRBJ2-1, with 9 nucleotides matching TRBD1. Trimming at V came to 3 bases and at J to 0 bases, leaving 6 bases not matched to a gene. The V gene's germline CDR1 is MDHEN and CDR2 SYDVKM. The CDR3 has 17 residues. CDR3 coding DNA: TGTGCCAGCAGTTTCCCGGGACAGGGATTCTCCTACAATGAGCAGTTCTTC. The encoded protein is CASSFPGQGFSYNEQFF.

The rearrangement uses TRBV29-1 and TRBJ1-2, with D maybe TRBD1 (5 bases). CDR3 length equals 12 residues. V was pared by 6 bases and J by 2 bases, with 10 bases between. Per germline, CDR1 SQVTM and CDR2 ANQGSEA. In DNA, the CDR3 is TGCAGCGTGACAGCCATCAACTATGGCTACACCTTC. It encodes CSVTAINYGYTF.

The chain is built from TRBV18 and TRBJ2-5; a weak D match, TRBD1 (6 bases). Germline V gene data show CDR1 as KGHSH and CDR2 as LQKENI. The germline V and J ends were trimmed by 1 base and 0 bases, with 12 bases remaining between them. There are 16 residues in the CDR3. The CDR3 sequence is CASSPRQGGYQETQYF. The DNA of the CDR3 is TGTGCCAGCTCACCACGCCAAGGGGGTTACCAAGAGACCCAGTACTTC.

The chain combines TRBV4-1 with TRBJ2-7, with D maybe TRBD2 (6 bases). The CDR3 extends over 15 amino acids. Trimming removed 1 base from V and 0 bases from J, with 10 bases in between. The germline V gene encodes CDR1 MGHRA and CDR2 YSYEKL. Written as DNA, the CDR3 is TGCGCCAGCAGCCAAGTAGTAGCGGCCTCCTACGAGCAGTACTTC. Protein product: CASSQVVAASYEQYF.

The chain employs TRBV4-2 and TRBJ2-1, with a possible D match to TRBD1 (6 bases). From germline, CDR1 is LGHNA and CDR2 YNFKEQ. V dropped 4 bases and J dropped 0 bases, with 10 bases sitting between them. The CDR3 sequence is 15 residues long. The CDR3 sequence: CASSPVDSSYNEQFF. The CDR3 bases are TGTGCCAGCAGCCCGGTGGACAGCTCCTACAATGAGCAGTTCTTC.